Each of the 3 T cell receptor beta chains below was sequenced from the same sample in a study of T cells expressing NK-cell markers. TCRdb reworked the 5' RACE reads into one entry per CDR3 protein, no DNA. The listing records 500,000 to 600,000 distinct CDR3 sequences. Source material: blood T cells: a sorted CD56 or NKG2C T cell subset, CD4+ or CD8+ T cells, or bulk PBMC T cells (not recorded which). Receptor source: a man aged 18 to 29 in good health.

This chain links TRBV15 with TRBJ2-7; TCRdb indicates TRBD1, and absent DNA this call remains unverified. CDR3 length equals 14 residues. Germline V CDR1 and CDR2: LNHNV, YYDKDF (reference sequence). The CDR3 is CASTSGTGNGEQYF.

J is TRBJ2-1 and V is TRBV29-1; checking the TCRdb D call of TRBD1 is not possible without DNA. Germline V CDR1 and CDR2: SQVTM, ANQGSEA. This CDR3 is 14 amino acids long. CDR3: CSVESRDSYNEQFF.

The chain uses TRBV20-1 and TRBJ2-3; the TRBD1 assignment by TCRdb is unverifiable without DNA. This CDR3 contains 14 residues. Germline V CDR1 and CDR2: DFQATT, SNEGSKA (reference sequence). CDR3 loop: CSAKWAGTTDTQYF.